This T cell receptor (beta chain) was obtained from a study of blood T cell repertoires in COVID-19. Whole-study context: Sites across the United States, Italy and Spain contributed samples from acute and convalescent COVID-19. Sources were T cells, B-cell-depleted T cells, or PBMCs; the material itself was cDNA or gDNA.

Germline trimming cut 7 bases from V and 5 bases from J; bases unmatched to any gene: 19. The CDR3 contains 18 residues. Germline V CDR1 and CDR2: LGHNT, FRNRAP. The protocol was immunoSEQ multiplex PCR, while the TCRdb copy is restricted to in-frame clones and leaves out a portion. The sample shows 350,000 to 550,000 clones, more than 85% of them seen only once. The V call is TRBV12-5, the J call TRBJ2-2; 7 positions match TRBD1. This receptor was taken from a woman under 40 with acute or convalescent COVID-19. The sample was peripheral blood. The CDR3 DNA reads TGTGCTAGTGCCCGATCGGGACATCTAATCAGGGGGACCGGGGAGCTGTTTTTT. It translates to CASARSGHLIRGTGELFF.